A selection of T cell receptor beta chains follows, all from one sample in a study of human T cells and chemical hapten exposure. TCRdb fed the RACE reads into MiXCR, producing one record per CDR3 protein. The sample lists more than 65,000 distinct CDR3 sequences; 10% were seen once. The sample here was whole blood, taken in connection with sensitization to the hapten diphenylcyclopropenone (DPC). The receptors shown here come from a woman in her forties or fifties with alopecia areata. Some clones in this sample may be carry-over from other donors' samples. Both conserved end residues are part of each CDR3. A D gene is named only where the DNA matches it firmly. Clone size appears in some rows only: once, few, many, or a class for an expanded clone.

D: TRBD1
V: TRBV12-3/TRBV12-4
J: TRBJ1-4
size: many
length: 13
CDR3: CASSFTGGEKLFF
DNA: TGTGCCAGCAGTTTCACAGGGGGCGAAAAACTGTTTTTT

D: TRBD2
V: TRBV7-9
J: TRBJ2-5
size: few
length: 14
CDR3: CASLRTSGTETQYF
DNA: TGTGCCAGCCTACGGACTAGCGGGACGGAGACCCAGTACTTC

D: .
V: TRBV2
J: TRBJ1-5
size: .
length: 14
CDR3: CASSGHLNNQPQHF
DNA: TGTGCCAGCTCGGGACATCTTAACAATCAGCCCCAGCATTTT

D: TRBD2
V: TRBV27
J: TRBJ2-1
size: .
length: 16
CDR3: CASIPWAGERNNEQFF
DNA: TGTGCCAGCATCCCCTGGGCGGGAGAGAGGAACAATGAGCAGTTCTTC

D: TRBD2
V: TRBV29-1
J: TRBJ2-1
size: few
length: 16
CDR3: CSEIPSGRASGNEQFF
DNA: TGCAGCGAGATACCTAGCGGGAGGGCCTCAGGCAATGAGCAGTTCTTC

D: TRBD2
V: TRBV9
J: TRBJ2-1
size: .
length: 15
CDR3: CASSVIAGGESEQFF
DNA: TGTGCCAGCAGCGTAATAGCGGGAGGGGAGAGTGAGCAGTTCTTC

D: .
V: TRBV20-1
J: TRBJ2-7
size: few
length: 12
CDR3: CSARDRAREQYF
DNA: TGCAGTGCTAGAGATCGGGCCCGCGAGCAGTACTTC

D: .
V: TRBV19
J: TRBJ1-5
size: .
length: 14
CDR3: CASSIWGPGQPQHF
DNA: TGTGCCAGTAGTATCTGGGGGCCCGGGCAGCCCCAGCATTTT

D: TRBD1
V: TRBV27
J: TRBJ1-2
size: few
length: 14
CDR3: CASRGTGGSYGYTF
DNA: TGTGCCAGCAGGGGGACAGGGGGCAGCTATGGCTACACCTTC

D: TRBD2
V: TRBV11-2
J: TRBJ2-1
size: few
length: 16
CDR3: CASSLAPGTRNNEQFF
DNA: TGTGCCAGCAGCTTAGCCCCCGGGACTAGAAACAATGAGCAGTTCTTC

D: .
V: TRBV7-8
J: TRBJ1-4
size: few
length: 14
CDR3: CASSFQGIDEKLFF
DNA: TGTGCCAGCAGCTTCCAAGGGATCGATGAAAAACTGTTTTTT

D: TRBD1
V: TRBV11-3
J: TRBJ1-2
size: few
length: 15
CDR3: CASSRGTGGDYGYTF
DNA: TGTGCCAGCAGCCGCGGGACAGGGGGCGACTATGGCTACACCTTC

D: .
V: TRBV29-1
J: TRBJ1-5
size: .
length: 12
CDR3: CSVGLENQPQHF
DNA: TGCAGCGTCGGACTGGAAAATCAGCCCCAGCATTTT

D: TRBD1
V: TRBV7-8
J: TRBJ1-2
size: few
length: 15
CDR3: CASSGRQGYIYGYTF
DNA: TGTGCCAGCAGCGGGAGACAGGGTTACATCTATGGCTACACCTTC

D: .
V: TRBV6-2/TRBV6-3
J: TRBJ1-2
size: .
length: 14
CDR3: CASSHDGTGNGYTF
DNA: TGTGCCAGCAGTCACGACGGGACGGGGAATGGCTACACCTTC

D: .
V: TRBV4-3
J: TRBJ1-6
size: many
length: 18
CDR3: CASSQDIRGSSYNSPLHF
DNA: TGCGCCAGCAGCCAAGATATAAGGGGGAGCTCCTATAATTCACCCCTCCACTTT

D: .
V: TRBV6-1
J: TRBJ1-1
size: .
length: 18
CDR3: CASTFPPGRGVMNTEAFF
DNA: TGTGCCAGCACCTTCCCCCCGGGACGCGGGGTGATGAACACTGAAGCTTTCTTT

D: .
V: TRBV20-1
J: TRBJ2-7
size: few
length: 14
CDR3: CSARGAGGTHEQYF
DNA: TGCAGTGCTAGAGGGGCAGGGGGGACCCACGAGCAGTACTTC